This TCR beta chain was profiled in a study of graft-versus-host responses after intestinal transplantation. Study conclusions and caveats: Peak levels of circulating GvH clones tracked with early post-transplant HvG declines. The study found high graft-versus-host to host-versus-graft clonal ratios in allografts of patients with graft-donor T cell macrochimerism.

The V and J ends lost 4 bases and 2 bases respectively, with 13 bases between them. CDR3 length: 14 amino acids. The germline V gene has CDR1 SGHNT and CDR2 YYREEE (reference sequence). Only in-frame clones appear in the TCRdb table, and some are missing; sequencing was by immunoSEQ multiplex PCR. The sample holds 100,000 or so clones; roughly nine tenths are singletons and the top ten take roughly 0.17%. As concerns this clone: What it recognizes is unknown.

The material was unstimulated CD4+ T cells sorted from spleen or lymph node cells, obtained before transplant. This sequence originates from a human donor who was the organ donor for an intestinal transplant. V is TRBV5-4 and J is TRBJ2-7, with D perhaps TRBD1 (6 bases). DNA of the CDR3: TGTGCCAGCAGCCCTGGACGGACAGCCTACGAGCAGTACTTC. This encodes CASSPGRTAYEQYF.